In its sample, the clone carrying this T cell receptor beta chain was seen many times. Antigen unknown. This sample was included in a study of neurological immune-mediated disorders. The cDNA came from 5'RACE, which used 10-nucleotide random UMIs. MiXCR, applied by TCRdb to the 5' RACE reads, yields one record per CDR3 protein. This table has about 59,000 distinct CDR3 sequences, roughly 13% appearing once. Unsorted libraries were prepared from 2 million PBMCs held at -80 C. Whole-study results and caveats: Patients with HTLV-1-associated myelopathy had the highest level of TCR clonal expansion, whereas patients with multiple sclerosis had the lowest level, falling beneath the level found in healthy controls. No sharing of CDR3 amino acid sequences was observed among expanded clones across subjects, suggesting private repertoires in all groups.

The CDR3 is 17 residues long. CDR1 is SEHNR and CDR2 is FQNEAQ in the germline V gene (reference sequence). Trimming stripped 5 bases from V and 1 base from J, with 20 bases between. The origin of this receptor is a woman in her fifties or sixties with HTLV-1-associated myelopathy (HAM/TSP). This rearrangement joins TRBV7-9 to TRBJ1-1, with TRBD1 as a possible D gene (6 bases). What was sequenced was PBMCs. The CDR3 loop reads CASSDTITRDKNTEAFF. CDR3 sequence (DNA): TGTGCCAGCAGCGACACAATCACCAGGGACAAGAACACTGAAGCTTTCTTT.